This TCR beta chain comes out of a study of early T cells in non-severe SARS-CoV-2 infection (dated by TCRdb to the early 2020s). Background on the whole study: Bulk RNA from unsorted whole blood was used for TCR sequencing, so alpha and beta chains could not be paired.

This was a case-control study nested in a cohort of healthcare workers in London, UK, who had nasopharyngeal swab PCR tests and blood samples taken every week. Healthcare workers were recruited between 23 and 31 March 2020, during the week of the UK lockdown, and were followed weekly for up to about 15 weeks. Worth noting for this clonotype: It lacks a known antigen. Within one base of it there is no much larger clone, and no base qualities were kept.

Summary of the overall study and its limitations: Matching against VDJdb was skewed toward anti-spike CD8 responses, likely underestimated virus-specific expansions, and missed private and CD4 specificities.

Libraries were prepared through 5' RACE. Sequencing took place on a NextSeq 500. In the TCR library protocol, unique molecular identifiers were attached to individual cDNA molecules to correct for PCR bias and sequencing error. Both TCR alpha and beta chains were sequenced, and tight co-correlation was observed between alpha and beta sequence abundances in each sample. Per the original workflow: V gene, J gene and CDR3 annotation of TCR sequences was performed with Decombinator V4. TCRs were defined as expanded if a significant change between any two time points was detected under a Poisson model with p below 0.0001. TCR abundances were normalised to the total number of TCRs sequenced per sample and expressed as counts per million. MAIT TCRs were defined by TRAV1-2 paired with TRAJ12, TRAJ20 or TRAJ33, and iNKT TCRs by TRAV10 paired with TRAJ18. VDJdb, accessed on 1 November 2021, was searched for TCRs annotated for CMV, EBV and SARS-CoV-2, and TCRs annotated for more than one antigen were excluded. TCRdb redid the processing of the public reads, applying fastp at Q25 and MiXCR, and retained in-frame beta chains. Entries are consolidated by CDR3 protein sequence, retaining the most common genes and DNA. The V and J calls and clone size are TCRdb's, not the authors'. This sample comprises about 72,000 distinct CDR3 sequences, 10% of them detected only once. The ten biggest clones cover about 7.1% of the sample.

Trimming leaves V shorter by 0 bases and J shorter by 2 bases, with the junction holding 3 bases beyond the gene matches. There are 16 amino acids in the CDR3, from cysteine to phenylalanine inclusive. Of the read, only the CDR3 DNA is kept; its 48 bases are in frame from base 1. For CDR1 and CDR2, the germline V gene (reference sequence) lists SEHNR and FQNEAQ. The V and J genes are TRBV7-9 and TRBJ2-3; TRBD1 fits 9 bases in the junction. The material sequenced was whole blood, taken at baseline. This TCR was sampled from an adult who was a healthcare worker with PCR-confirmed SARS-CoV-2 infection or an uninfected control (not recorded which). Here the CDR3 is given as CASSLATGGDTDTQYF. The nucleotides read TGTGCCAGCAGCTTAGCTACAGGGGGCGACACAGATACGCAGTATTTT.